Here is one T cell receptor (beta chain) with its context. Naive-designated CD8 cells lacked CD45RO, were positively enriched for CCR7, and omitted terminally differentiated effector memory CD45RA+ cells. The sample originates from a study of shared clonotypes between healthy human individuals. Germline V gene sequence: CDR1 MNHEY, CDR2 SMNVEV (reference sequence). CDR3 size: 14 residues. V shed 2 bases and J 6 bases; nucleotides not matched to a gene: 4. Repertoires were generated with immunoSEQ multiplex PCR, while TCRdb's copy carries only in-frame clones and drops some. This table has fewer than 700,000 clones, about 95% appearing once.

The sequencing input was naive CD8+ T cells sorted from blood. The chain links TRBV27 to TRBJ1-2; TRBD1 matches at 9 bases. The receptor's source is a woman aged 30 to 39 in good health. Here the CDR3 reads CASSLVGQGHGYTF. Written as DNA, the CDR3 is TGTGCCAGCAGTTTAGTGGGACAGGGCCATGGCTACACCTTC.